This T cell receptor (beta chain) was observed in a study of blood T cell repertoires in COVID-19. Background on the study: The study drew acute and convalescent COVID-19 samples from the United States, Italy and Spain. T cells, B-cell-depleted T cells, or PBMCs provided the cDNA or gDNA that served as material.

This CDR3 has 16 residues. From germline, CDR1 is KGHDR and CDR2 SFDVKD. V lost 5 bases to trimming and J lost 1 base; unmatched junction nucleotides: 3. In the original analysis: How many nucleated cells were present was estimated from reference gene primer amplification. This table comes from immunoSEQ multiplex PCR, and its TCRdb copy is limited to in-frame clones, with some not included. That table is the source of V, J and clone size, and D and trimming were worked out from the DNA. The sample yields roughly 180,000 clones, more than 85% seen once. Sequencing was performed on peripheral blood. This receptor was taken from a man aged 18 to 29 with acute or convalescent COVID-19. The chain combines TRBV24-1 with TRBJ2-2; TRBD2 aligns across 10 bases. The CDR3 reads CATSGRTSGNTGELFF. The CDR3 bases are TGTGCCACCAGTGGCAGGACTAGCGGGAACACCGGGGAGCTGTTTTTT.